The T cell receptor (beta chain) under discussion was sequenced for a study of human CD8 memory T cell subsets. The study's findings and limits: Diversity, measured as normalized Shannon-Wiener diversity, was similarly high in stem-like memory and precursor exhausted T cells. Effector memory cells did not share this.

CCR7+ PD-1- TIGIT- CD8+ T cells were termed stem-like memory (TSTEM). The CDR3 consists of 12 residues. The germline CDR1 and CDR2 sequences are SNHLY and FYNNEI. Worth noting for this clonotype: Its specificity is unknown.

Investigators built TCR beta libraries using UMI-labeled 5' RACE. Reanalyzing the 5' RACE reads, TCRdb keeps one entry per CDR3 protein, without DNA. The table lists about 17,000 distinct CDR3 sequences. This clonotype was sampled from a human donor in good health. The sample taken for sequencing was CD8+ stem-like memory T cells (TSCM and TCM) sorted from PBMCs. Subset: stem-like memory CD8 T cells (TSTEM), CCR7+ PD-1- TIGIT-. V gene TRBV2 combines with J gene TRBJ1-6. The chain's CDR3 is CASSEPGNPLHF.